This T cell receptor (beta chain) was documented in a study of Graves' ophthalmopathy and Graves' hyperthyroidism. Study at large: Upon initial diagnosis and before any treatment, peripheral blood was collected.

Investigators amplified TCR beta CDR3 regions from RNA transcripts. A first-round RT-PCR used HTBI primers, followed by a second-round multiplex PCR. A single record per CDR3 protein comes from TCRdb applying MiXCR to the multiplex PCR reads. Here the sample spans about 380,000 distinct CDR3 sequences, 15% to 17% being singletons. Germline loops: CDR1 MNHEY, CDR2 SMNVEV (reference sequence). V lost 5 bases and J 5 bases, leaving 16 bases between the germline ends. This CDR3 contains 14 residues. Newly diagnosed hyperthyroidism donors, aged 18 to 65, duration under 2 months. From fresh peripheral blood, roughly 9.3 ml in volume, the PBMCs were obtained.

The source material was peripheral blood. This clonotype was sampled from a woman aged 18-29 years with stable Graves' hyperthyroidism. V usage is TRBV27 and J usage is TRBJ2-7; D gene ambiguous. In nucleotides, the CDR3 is TGTGCCAGCAGTGCCACCGGTACAAGGAACGAGCAGTACTTC. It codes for CASSATGTRNEQYF.